These 10 T cell receptor beta chains came from one sample sequenced in a study of lymphopenia after photon versus proton radiotherapy. Method: immunoSEQ multiplex PCR; TCRdb's copy keeps in-frame clones and lacks some. This sample has 65,000 to 90,000 clones, with just under 95% found just once. The starting material was peripheral blood, obtained from a patient treated with photon-based radiotherapy. The receptors originated from a woman aged 40 to 55 with cholangiocarcinoma.

The chain has TRBV6-5 and TRBJ1-4; the D gene is possibly TRBD1 (6 bases). The CDR3 runs to 16 residues. Germline V gives CDR1 MNHEY, CDR2 SVGAGI. V lost 0 bases, J lost 0 bases, and 8 bases lay in between. The CDR3 sequence: CASSYSGGSTNEKLFF. In nucleotides, the CDR3 is TGTGCCAGCAGTTACTCTGGGGGCTCAACTAATGAAAAACTGTTTTTT.

This clone was detected only once. The chain carries TRBV19 and TRBJ2-1; the D is unclear. This CDR3 is 14 amino acids long. CDR1 LNHDA and CDR2 SQIVND come from the germline V gene (reference sequence). Trimming cost V 10 bases and J 1 base, with 14 bases left between them. The CDR3 DNA reads as TGTGCCACCACCGGGCCCAGATCCTACAATGAGCAGTTCTTC. This encodes CATTGPRSYNEQFF.

This chain uses TRBV29-1 with TRBJ2-1, with 7 bases matching TRBD2. This CDR3 has 12 residues. V trimming: 7 bases; J trimming: 4 bases; junction bases outside the gene matches: 4. Germline V lookup: CDR1 SQVTM, CDR2 ANQGSEA. The CDR3 loop reads CSASGVYNEQFF. CDR3 nucleotides: TGCAGCGCGAGCGGGGTGTACAATGAGCAGTTCTTC.

This clone was counted a single time. The V call is TRBV4-1, the J call TRBJ1-4; 8 bases agree with TRBD1. This CDR3 is built from 15 residues. V shed 0 bases, J shed 8 bases, and the junction held 5 bases outside the gene matches. Germline V CDR1 and CDR2: MGHRA, YSYEKL. CDR3 coding DNA: TGCGCCAGCAGCCAAGATTGGACAGGGAGGGAAAAACTGTTTTTT. Protein: CASSQDWTGREKLFF.

The chain uses TRBV19 and TRBJ1-1; D ambiguous. Between the trimmed V and J ends, which lost 1 base and 8 bases, there was a span of 8 bases. Germline values: CDR1 LNHDA, CDR2 SQIVND (reference sequence). The CDR3 has 12 amino acids. The CDR3 spells CASSIGALEAFF. The CDR3 nucleotides are TGTGCCAGTAGTATAGGGGCCCTCGAAGCTTTCTTT.

The rearrangement uses TRBV29-1 and TRBJ2-7; 7 bases match TRBD2. Looked up from germline, CDR1 is SQVTM and CDR2 is ANQGSEA. The V segment lost 6 bases and the J segment 5 bases; nucleotides outside the gene matches: 4. The CDR3 is made up of 11 amino acids. The CDR3, as DNA: TGCAGCGTCCAGGGACTACACGAGCAGTACTTC. Residues: CSVQGLHEQYF.

The chain carries TRBV7-9 and TRBJ2-5; D remains ambiguous. The germline gives CDR1 SEHNR, CDR2 FQNEAQ (reference sequence). There are 14 residues in the CDR3. Trimming stripped 1 base from V and 3 bases from J, with 9 bases between. DNA for the CDR3: TGTGCCAGCAGCTTAGAGATAGGGAAAGAGACCCAGTACTTC. The encoded protein is CASSLEIGKETQYF.

CDR3 residues: CASSTSPNGEAFF. As DNA, the CDR3 is TGTGCCAGCAGCACAAGCCCCAACGGTGAAGCTTTCTTT. The chain is built from TRBV7-8 and TRBJ1-1; D gene ambiguous. CDR1 and CDR2 from the germline V gene are SGHVS and FQNEAQ. Trimming stripped 5 bases from V and 7 bases from J, with 14 bases between. The length of the CDR3 is 13 residues.

The chain joins TRBV27 to TRBJ1-6, with unresolved D. Between the trimmed V and J ends, which lost 5 bases and 0 bases, there was a span of 14 bases. The CDR3 length is 17 residues. In germline, CDR1 is MNHEY, CDR2 SMNVEV (reference sequence). CDR3 nucleotides: TGTGCCAGCAGTCAAATTGAGGCGAGCTCCTATAATTCACCCCTCCACTTT. Protein product: CASSQIEASSYNSPLHF.

The chain is built from TRBV10-3 and TRBJ1-6; no definite D call. Germline V gene sequence: CDR1 ENHRY, CDR2 SYGVKD. V was shortened by 6 bases and J by 0 bases, with 12 bases between the two germline ends. CDR3 length: 16 residues. The CDR3, as DNA: TGTGCCATCAGGAAGGACGGGAGCTCCTATAATTCACCCCTCCACTTT. Translating it yields CAIRKDGSSYNSPLHF.